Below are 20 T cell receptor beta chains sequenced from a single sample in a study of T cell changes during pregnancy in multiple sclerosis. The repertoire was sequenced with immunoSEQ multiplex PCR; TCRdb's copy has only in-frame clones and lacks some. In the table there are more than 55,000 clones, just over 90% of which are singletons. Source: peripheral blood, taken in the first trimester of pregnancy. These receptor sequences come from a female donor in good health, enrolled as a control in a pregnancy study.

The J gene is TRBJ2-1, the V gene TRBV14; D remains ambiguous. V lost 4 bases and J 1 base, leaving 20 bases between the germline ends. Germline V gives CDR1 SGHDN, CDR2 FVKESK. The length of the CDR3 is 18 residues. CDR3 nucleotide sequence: TGTGCCAGCAGCCCCCCTAGAGCATTAAGTGGGTCCTACAATGAGCAGTTCTTC. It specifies CASSPPRALSGSYNEQFF.

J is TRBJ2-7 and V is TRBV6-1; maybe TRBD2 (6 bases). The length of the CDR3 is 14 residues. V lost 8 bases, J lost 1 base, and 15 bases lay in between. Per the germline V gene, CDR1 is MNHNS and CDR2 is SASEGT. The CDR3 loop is CASLTARGSYEQYF. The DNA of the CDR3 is TGTGCCAGCCTCACCGCACGGGGGTCCTACGAGCAGTACTTC.

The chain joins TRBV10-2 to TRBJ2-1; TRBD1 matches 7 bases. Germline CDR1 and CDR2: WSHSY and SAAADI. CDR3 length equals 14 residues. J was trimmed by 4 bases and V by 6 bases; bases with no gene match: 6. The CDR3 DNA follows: TGCGCCAGCAGGAGGGACAGAGGGTACAATGAGCAGTTCTTC. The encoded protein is CASRRDRGYNEQFF.

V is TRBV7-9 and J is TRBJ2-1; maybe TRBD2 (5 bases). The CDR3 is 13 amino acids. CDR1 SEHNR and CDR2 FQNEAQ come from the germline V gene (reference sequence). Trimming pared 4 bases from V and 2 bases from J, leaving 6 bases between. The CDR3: CASSSGAYNEQFF. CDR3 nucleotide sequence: TGTGCCAGCAGCTCCGGGGCCTACAATGAGCAGTTCTTC. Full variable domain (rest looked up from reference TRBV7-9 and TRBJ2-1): DTGVSQNPRHKITKRGQNVTFRCDPISEHNRLYWYRQTLGQGPEFLTYFQNEAQLEKSRLLSDRFSAERPKGSFSTLEIQRTEQGDSAMYLCASSSGAYNEQFFGPGTRLTVL.

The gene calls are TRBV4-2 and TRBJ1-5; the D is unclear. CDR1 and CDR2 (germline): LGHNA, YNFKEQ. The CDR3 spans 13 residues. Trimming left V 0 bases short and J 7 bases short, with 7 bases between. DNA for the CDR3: TGTGCCAGCAGCCAAGATGGGCGCCAGCCCCAGCATTTT. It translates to CASSQDGRQPQHF.

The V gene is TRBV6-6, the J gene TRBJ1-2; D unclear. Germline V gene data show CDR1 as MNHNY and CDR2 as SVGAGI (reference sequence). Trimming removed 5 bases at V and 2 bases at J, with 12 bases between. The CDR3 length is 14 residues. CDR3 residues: CASSKLGRNYGYTF. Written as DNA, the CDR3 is TGTGCCAGCAGTAAGCTGGGCAGGAACTATGGCTACACCTTC.

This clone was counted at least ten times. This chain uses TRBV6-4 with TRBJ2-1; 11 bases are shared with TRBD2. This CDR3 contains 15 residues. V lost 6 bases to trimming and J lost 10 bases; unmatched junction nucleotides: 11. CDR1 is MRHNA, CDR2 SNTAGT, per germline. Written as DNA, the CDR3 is TGTGCCAGCAGCCCTACTAGCGGGGGAACAGAGGAGCAGTTCTTC. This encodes CASSPTSGGTEEQFF.

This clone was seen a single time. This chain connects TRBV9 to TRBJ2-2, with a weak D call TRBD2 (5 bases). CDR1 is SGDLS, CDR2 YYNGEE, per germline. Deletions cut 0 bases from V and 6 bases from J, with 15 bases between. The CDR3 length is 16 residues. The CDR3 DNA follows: TGTGCCAGCAGCGTAGACAGCCACCGGAGGTCCGGGGAGCTGTTTTTT. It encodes CASSVDSHRRSGELFF.

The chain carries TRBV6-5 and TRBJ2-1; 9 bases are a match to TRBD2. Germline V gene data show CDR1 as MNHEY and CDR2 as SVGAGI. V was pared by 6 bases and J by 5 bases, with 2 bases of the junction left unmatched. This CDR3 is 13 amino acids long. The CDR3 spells CASRLAGNNEQFF. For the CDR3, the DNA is TGTGCCAGCAGGCTAGCGGGAAACAATGAGCAGTTCTTC.

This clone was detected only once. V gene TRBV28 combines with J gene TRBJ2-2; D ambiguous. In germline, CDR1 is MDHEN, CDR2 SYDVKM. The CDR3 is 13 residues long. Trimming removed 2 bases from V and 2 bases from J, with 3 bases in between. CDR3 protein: CASSLGNTGELFF. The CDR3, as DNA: TGTGCCAGCAGTTTAGGCAACACCGGGGAGCTGTTTTTT.

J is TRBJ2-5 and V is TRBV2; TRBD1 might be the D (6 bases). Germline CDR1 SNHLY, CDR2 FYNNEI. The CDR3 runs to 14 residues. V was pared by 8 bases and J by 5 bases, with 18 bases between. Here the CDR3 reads CASPPGVAGETQYF. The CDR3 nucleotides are TGTGCCAGCCCCCCAGGGGTAGCTGGGGAGACCCAGTACTTC.

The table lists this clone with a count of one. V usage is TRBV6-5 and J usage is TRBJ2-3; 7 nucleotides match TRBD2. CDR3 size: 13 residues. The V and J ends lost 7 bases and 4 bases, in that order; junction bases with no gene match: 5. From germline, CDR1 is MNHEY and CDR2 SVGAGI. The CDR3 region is CASTLGGADTQYF. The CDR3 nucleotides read TGTGCCAGCACCTTGGGGGGGGCAGATACGCAGTATTTT.

The CDR3 is CASSPRTGPYEQYF. The CDR3 DNA reads as TGTGCCAGCAGCCCTAGGACAGGTCCCTACGAGCAGTACTTC. This chain links TRBV5-6 with TRBJ2-7; 7 nucleotides line up with TRBD1. CDR1 is SGHDT and CDR2 is YYEEEE in the germline V gene. Germline trimming cut 4 bases from V and 2 bases from J; bases unmatched to any gene: 6. This CDR3 is built from 14 residues.

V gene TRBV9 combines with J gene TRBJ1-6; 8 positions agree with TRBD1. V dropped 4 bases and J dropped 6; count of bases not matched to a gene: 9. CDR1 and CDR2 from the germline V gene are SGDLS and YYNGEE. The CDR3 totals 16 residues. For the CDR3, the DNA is TGTGCCAGCAGCACGAGTCAGGGGGCAAGTAATTCACCCCTCCACTTT. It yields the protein CASSTSQGASNSPLHF.

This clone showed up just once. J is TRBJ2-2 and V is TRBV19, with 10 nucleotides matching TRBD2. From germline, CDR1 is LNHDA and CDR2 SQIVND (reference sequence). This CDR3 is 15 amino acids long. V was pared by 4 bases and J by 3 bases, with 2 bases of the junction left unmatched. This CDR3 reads CASSSLAGDTGELFF. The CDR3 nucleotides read TGTGCCAGTAGTAGCCTAGCGGGAGACACCGGGGAGCTGTTTTTT. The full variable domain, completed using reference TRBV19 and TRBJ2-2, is DGGITQSPKYLFRKEGQNVTLSCEQNLNHDAMYWYRQDPGQGLRLIYYSQIVNDFQKGDIAEGYSVSREKKESFPLTVTSAQKNPTAFYLCASSSLAGDTGELFFGEGSRLTVL.

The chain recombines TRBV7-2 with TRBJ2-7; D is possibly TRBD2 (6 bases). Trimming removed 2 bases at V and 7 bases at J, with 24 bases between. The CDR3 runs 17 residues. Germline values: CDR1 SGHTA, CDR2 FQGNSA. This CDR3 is CASSLRFGGAPLQEQYF. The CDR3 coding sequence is TGTGCCAGCAGCTTACGGTTCGGGGGAGCTCCACTACAGGAGCAGTACTTC.

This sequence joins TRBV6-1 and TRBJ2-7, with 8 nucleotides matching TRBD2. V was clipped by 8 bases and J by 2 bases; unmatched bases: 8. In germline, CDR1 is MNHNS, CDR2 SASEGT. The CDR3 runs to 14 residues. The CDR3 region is CASLPTGGPYEQYF. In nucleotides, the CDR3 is TGTGCCAGCCTCCCCACGGGAGGGCCCTACGAGCAGTACTTC.

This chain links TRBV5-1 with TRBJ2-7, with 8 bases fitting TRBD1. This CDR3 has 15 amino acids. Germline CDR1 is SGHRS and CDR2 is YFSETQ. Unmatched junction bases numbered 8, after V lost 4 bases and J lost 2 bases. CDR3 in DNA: TGCGCCAGCAGCCCCTACGGACAGGGCCCCTACGAGCAGTACTTC. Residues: CASSPYGQGPYEQYF.

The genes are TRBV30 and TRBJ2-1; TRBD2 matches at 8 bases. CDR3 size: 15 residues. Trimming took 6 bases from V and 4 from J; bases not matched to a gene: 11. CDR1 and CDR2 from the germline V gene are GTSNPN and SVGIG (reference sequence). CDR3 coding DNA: TGTGCCTGCCTCGCGGGAGGTAGCGGATACAATGAGCAGTTCTTC. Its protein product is CACLAGGSGYNEQFF.

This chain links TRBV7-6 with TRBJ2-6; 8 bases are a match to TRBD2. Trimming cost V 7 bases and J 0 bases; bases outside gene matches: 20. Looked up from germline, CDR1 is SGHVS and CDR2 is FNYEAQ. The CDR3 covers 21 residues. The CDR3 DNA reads TGTGCCAGCATCCTCAAGGCGGGGGGTGGGATCCTCAACTCTGGGGCCAACGTCCTGACTTTC. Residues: CASILKAGGGILNSGANVLTF.